This TCR beta chain was obtained from a study of T cell repertoires in cytomegalovirus infection. Notes on the study in general: Accumulated public TCR beta family frequency recognized individuals carrying CMV together with the relevant HLA.

Notes on this clonotype: The antigen remains undetermined.

TCRdb reprocessed the reads via MiXCR and lists one record per CDR3 protein. This sample has 300,000 or so distinct CDR3 sequences; about 26% occur once, and the top ten carry approximately 15%. Trimming pared 0 bases from V and 0 bases from J, leaving 11 bases between. Germline values: CDR1 LNHNV, CDR2 YYDKDF (reference sequence). The CDR3 covers 17 residues. What was sequenced was PBMCs. The clonotype comes from a human donor in good health (CMV status not recorded). Some clones in this sample may be carry-over from other donors' samples. The V and J genes are TRBV15 and TRBJ2-2; D could derive from TRBD1 or TRBD2 (5 bases each). CDR3 sequence reads: CATSRDLGVANTGELFF. In DNA form, the CDR3 reads TGTGCCACCAGCAGAGATTTGGGGGTAGCGAACACCGGGGAGCTGTTTTTT.